The 23 T cell receptor beta chains below come from one sample, sequenced in a study of CD8+CD57+ T cells in acquired aplastic anemia. TCR beta VDJ combinations and CDR3 sequences were profiled from genomic DNA. TCRdb analysed the reads with MiXCR anew, one entry per CDR3 protein. The data show roughly 61,000 distinct CDR3 sequences, about 56% seen once. Sequencing was carried out using sorted CD4+, CD8+, or CD8+CD57+ T cells (not recorded which) from PBMCs. Every receptor here comes from a human donor in good health, serving as a control.

This clonotype occurred many times. The V and J genes are TRBV11-3 and TRBJ2-7; D possibly corresponds to TRBD1 (5 bases). The CDR3 has 12 amino acids. Trimming removed 2 bases from V and 5 bases from J, with 7 bases in between. Germline V gives CDR1 SGHNT, CDR2 YENEEA. The CDR3 protein is CASSLTGNEQYF. The DNA of the CDR3 is TGTGCCAGCAGCTTAACAGGTAACGAGCAGTACTTC.

In its sample, this clonotype was seen many times. The chain carries TRBV6-1 and TRBJ2-3; D is ambiguous. The CDR3 extends over 12 amino acids. Germline V gene data show CDR1 as MNHNS and CDR2 as SASEGT. Trimming removed 6 bases at V and 5 bases at J, with 9 bases between. The CDR3 DNA reads TGTGCCAGCAGCCTACTTCAAGATACGCAGTATTTT. Translated, it gives CASSLLQDTQYF.

This clonotype was picked up many times. The chain carries TRBV6-5 and TRBJ1-6; D unresolved. The CDR3 contains 17 residues. Germline V gene sequence: CDR1 MNHEY, CDR2 SVGAGI. Trimming left V 1 base short and J 0 bases short, with 10 bases between. The CDR3 sequence: CASSYLIRISYNSPLHF. The CDR3 bases are TGTGCCAGCAGTTACTTGATCAGGATCTCCTATAATTCACCCCTCCACTTT.

The CDR3 DNA reads TGCAGCGTGCGGACAGGGTTTAATTCACCCCTCCACTTT. Translation gives CSVRTGFNSPLHF. V usage is TRBV29-1 and J usage is TRBJ1-6; 8 nucleotides line up with TRBD1. This CDR3 spans 13 amino acids. J was trimmed by 6 bases and V by 6 bases; bases with no gene match: 4. The germline CDR1 and CDR2 sequences are SQVTM and ANQGSEA.

This clonotype counts as medium-sized. This rearrangement joins TRBV25-1 to TRBJ1-6, with D unclear. CDR1 and CDR2 from the germline V gene are MGHDK and SYGVNS. CDR3 length equals 15 residues. Trimming stripped 2 bases from V and 9 bases from J, with 14 bases between. CDR3 nucleotide sequence: TGTGCCAGCAGTGAACCCTCGGGTCGGGGTTCACCCCTCCACTTT. Protein: CASSEPSGRGSPLHF.

The genes are TRBV11-3 and TRBJ2-5; no clear D. The germline V and J ends were trimmed by 1 base and 5 bases, with 8 bases remaining between them. This CDR3 is 13 amino acids long. Germline-derived CDR1 and CDR2 are SGHNT and YENEEA. CDR3: CASSLGYLETQYF. The DNA of the CDR3 is TGTGCCAGCAGCTTAGGATACCTGGAGACCCAGTACTTC.

The chain couples TRBV10-1 to TRBJ2-2; D is perhaps TRBD1 (5 bases). The germline V and J ends were trimmed by 3 bases and 6 bases, with 11 bases remaining between them. The CDR3 is 14 amino acids. Germline V CDR1 and CDR2: WNHNN, SYGVQD (reference sequence). DNA of the CDR3: TGCGCCAGCAGTGACAGGGTCCTACCCGGGGAGCTGTTTTTT. It yields the protein CASSDRVLPGELFF.

This clonotype has just one count. This sequence joins TRBV5-8 and TRBJ1-5; no clear D. Germline CDR1 and CDR2: SGHTS and YDEGEE. The CDR3 runs 14 residues. V was trimmed by 3 bases and J by 0 bases, leaving 7 bases between them. The chain's CDR3 is CASSSGDSNQPQHF. The CDR3 DNA follows: TGTGCCAGCAGCTCCGGAGATAGCAATCAGCCCCAGCATTTT. The entire variable domain, with the rest obtained from reference TRBV5-8 and TRBJ1-5, is as follows: EAGVTQSPTHLIKTRGQQATLRCSPISGHTSVYWYQQALGLGLQFLLWYDEGEERNRGNFPPRFSGRQFPNYSSELNVNALELEDSALYLCASSSGDSNQPQHFGDGTRLSIL.

The chain carries TRBV7-9 and TRBJ2-5, with TRBD1 matching over 9 bases. V was pared by 5 bases and J by 5 bases, with 9 bases of the junction left unmatched. From germline, CDR1 is SEHNR and CDR2 FQNEAQ (reference sequence). CDR3 size: 15 residues. CDR3: CASSKRTGERETQYF. CDR3 in DNA: TGTGCCAGCAGCAAAAGGACAGGGGAGCGGGAGACCCAGTACTTC.

This clonotype appeared many times. A junction boundary mismatches the germline segment, possibly from a read error. The chain carries TRBV2 and TRBJ2-5; perhaps TRBD2 as D (6 bases). This CDR3 is built from 15 residues. CDR1 SNHLY and CDR2 FYNNEI come from the germline V gene. CDR3 sequence (DNA): TGTGCCAGCAGTGAAGCGCTAGGAGGGTCCGAGACTCAGTACTTC. It yields the protein CASSEALGGSETQYF.

As for this clonotype: The conserved phenylalanine or tryptophan normally closing the CDR3 is absent here, so this likely arose from a read error. The chain employs TRBV29-1 and TRBJ1-2; possible D gene TRBD1, 5 bases. This CDR3 is built from 13 residues. The germline V gene has CDR1 SQVTM and CDR2 ANQGSEA. The CDR3 DNA is TGCAGCGTTGGGGACTGGGGGGACTATGACTACACCCTC. Translating gives CSVGDWGDYDYTL.

This chain uses TRBV29-1 with TRBJ1-2; perhaps TRBD1 as D (6 bases). Germline V CDR1 and CDR2: SQVTM, ANQGSEA. The ends were cut back, 6 bases at V and 4 bases at J, with 15 bases in the middle. There are 13 residues in the CDR3. CDR3: CSVHRARLYGYTF. For the CDR3, the DNA is TGCAGCGTCCACAGGGCGAGGCTCTATGGCTACACCTTC.

This clonotype appeared a few times. The V and J genes are TRBV24-1 and TRBJ2-3, with TRBD2 identical over 14 bases. CDR1 is KGHDR, CDR2 SFDVKD, per germline. The J segment lost 4 bases and the V segment lost 0 bases, leaving 5 bases of the junction unmatched. The CDR3 spans 18 residues. This CDR3 reads CATSDLQATSGRADTQYF. In DNA, the CDR3 is TGTGCCACCAGTGATTTGCAGGCGACTAGCGGGAGGGCAGATACGCAGTATTTT.

The V and J genes are TRBV10-3 and TRBJ1-1; D possibly corresponds to TRBD1 (5 bases). The CDR3 totals 13 residues. Germline V gives CDR1 ENHRY, CDR2 SYGVKD. Trimming removed 8 bases at V and 3 bases at J, with 13 bases between. In DNA, the CDR3 is TGTGCCATCGGGGCCAGGGTGGACACTGAAGCTTTCTTT. This translates into CAIGARVDTEAFF.

This chain connects TRBV20-1 to TRBJ2-3; 7 positions agree with TRBD2. The J segment lost 2 bases and the V segment lost 5 bases, leaving 4 bases of the junction unmatched. The CDR3 loop spans 13 amino acids. CDR1 is DFQATT and CDR2 is SNEGSKA in the germline V gene (reference sequence). This CDR3 reads CSAQKRDTDTQYF. In DNA form, the CDR3 reads TGCAGTGCTCAAAAGCGGGACACAGATACGCAGTATTTT.

The chain carries TRBV10-3 and TRBJ2-2; 12 bases match TRBD2. Germline V gene data show CDR1 as ENHRY and CDR2 as SYGVKD. The CDR3 extends over 17 amino acids. Unmatched junction bases numbered 5, after V lost 5 bases and J lost 1 base. The CDR3: CAISTLAGGGNTGELFF. The CDR3 nucleotides read TGTGCCATCAGTACTCTAGCGGGAGGGGGGAACACCGGGGAGCTGTTTTTT.

This clonotype was recorded many times. The chain recombines TRBV5-4 with TRBJ2-7, with 8 nucleotides matching TRBD2. Per the germline V gene, CDR1 is SGHNT and CDR2 is YYREEE (reference sequence). J gave up 4 bases and V 4 bases, and 13 bases lay outside the gene matches. CDR3 length: 16 residues. CDR3 in amino acids: CASSAIDSGTRYEQYF. The CDR3 bases are TGTGCCAGCAGCGCCATTGATAGCGGGACTAGGTACGAGCAGTACTTC.

The chain carries TRBV5-1 and TRBJ2-7; 14 nucleotides line up with TRBD2. This CDR3 spans 15 amino acids. Germline V lookup: CDR1 SGHRS, CDR2 YFSETQ. With 3 bases clipped from V and 4 bases from J, the junction kept 3 bases outside the gene matches. The CDR3 loop reads CASSSGLAGDYEQYF. The CDR3 DNA reads as TGCGCCAGCAGCTCGGGACTAGCGGGAGATTACGAGCAGTACTTC.

This clonotype was counted at least ten times. The rearrangement uses TRBV18 and TRBJ1-2; the D is unclear. Germline-derived CDR1 and CDR2 are KGHSH and LQKENI. CDR3 length: 14 amino acids. Between the trimmed V and J ends, which lost 3 bases and 0 bases, there was a span of 8 bases. The CDR3 sequence is CASSPMSTNYGYTF. CDR3 DNA: TGTGCCAGCTCACCGATGTCAACTAACTATGGCTACACCTTC.

This clonotype was seen ten or more times. The rearrangement links TRBV6-1 to TRBJ2-3; no clear D. V lost 5 bases and J lost 7, with 13 bases in between. Germline V gene data show CDR1 as MNHNS and CDR2 as SASEGT. The CDR3 has 13 amino acids. CDR3 protein: CASSSSVSNTQYF. For the CDR3, the DNA is TGTGCCAGCAGTTCCAGCGTCTCGAATACGCAGTATTTT.

This chain connects TRBV20-1 to TRBJ2-7; D gene unclear. Per germline, CDR1 DFQATT and CDR2 SNEGSKA (reference sequence). V was trimmed by 3 bases and J by 1 base, leaving 10 bases between them. CDR3 length equals 13 residues. The CDR3 sequence: CSASRTESYEQYF. As DNA, the CDR3 is TGCAGTGCTAGTCGCACGGAATCCTACGAGCAGTACTTC.

This clonotype was seen at least ten times. This chain connects TRBV11-2 to TRBJ2-1, with D maybe TRBD1 (6 bases). Germline V lookup: CDR1 SGHAT, CDR2 FQNNGV. V was shortened by 1 base and J by 5 bases, with 12 bases between the two germline ends. The CDR3 length is 15 residues. CDR3 in amino acids: CASSLGTEPHNEQFF. The CDR3 coding sequence is TGTGCCAGCAGCTTAGGGACAGAGCCCCACAATGAGCAGTTCTTC.

This sequence joins TRBV19 and TRBJ2-7; D could derive from TRBD1 or TRBD2 (5 bases each). V was clipped by 5 bases and J by 4 bases, with 18 bases between them. CDR1 is LNHDA, CDR2 SQIVND, per germline (reference sequence). The CDR3 length is 15 residues. In DNA form, the CDR3 reads TGTGCCAGTAGTGACTTTGGGGGATCCCGTTACGAGCAGTACTTC. Residues: CASSDFGGSRYEQYF. Full variable domain (missing parts from reference TRBV19 and TRBJ2-7): DGGITQSPKYLFRKEGQNVTLSCEQNLNHDAMYWYRQDPGQGLRLIYYSQIVNDFQKGDIAEGYSVSREKKESFPLTVTSAQKNPTAFYLCASSDFGGSRYEQYFGPGTRLTVT.